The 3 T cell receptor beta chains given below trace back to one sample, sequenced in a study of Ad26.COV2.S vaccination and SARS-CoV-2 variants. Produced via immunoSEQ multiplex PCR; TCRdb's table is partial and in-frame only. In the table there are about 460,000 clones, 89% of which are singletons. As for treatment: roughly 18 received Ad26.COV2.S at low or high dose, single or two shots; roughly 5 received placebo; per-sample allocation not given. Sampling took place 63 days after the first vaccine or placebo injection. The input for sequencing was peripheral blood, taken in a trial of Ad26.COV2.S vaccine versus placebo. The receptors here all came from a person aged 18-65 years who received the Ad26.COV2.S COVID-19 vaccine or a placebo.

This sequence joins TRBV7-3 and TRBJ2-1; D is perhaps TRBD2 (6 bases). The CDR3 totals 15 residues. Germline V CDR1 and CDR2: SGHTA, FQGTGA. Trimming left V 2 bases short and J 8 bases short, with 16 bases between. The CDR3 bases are TGTGCCAGCAGCTTAGGAGGGGCTAGCTGGGATGAGCAGTTCTTC. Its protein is CASSLGGASWDEQFF.

CDR3 sequence reads: CASSLKSGDRSSGANVLTF. DNA for the CDR3: TGTGCCAGCAGTTTAAAATCGGGGGACCGAAGCTCTGGGGCCAACGTCCTGACTTTC. The chain uses TRBV27 and TRBJ2-6; D is possibly TRBD2 (6 bases). CDR3 length equals 19 residues. Germline CDR1 and CDR2: MNHEY and SMNVEV (reference sequence). Trimming removed 2 bases from V and 0 bases from J, with 17 bases in between.

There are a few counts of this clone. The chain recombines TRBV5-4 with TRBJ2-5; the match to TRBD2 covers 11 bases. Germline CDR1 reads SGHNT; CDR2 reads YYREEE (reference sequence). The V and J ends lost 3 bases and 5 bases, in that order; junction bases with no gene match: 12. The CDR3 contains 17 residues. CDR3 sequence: CASSSGGTSGLGETQYF. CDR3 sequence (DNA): TGTGCCAGCAGCTCAGGAGGGACTAGCGGCCTGGGGGAGACCCAGTACTTC.